This record concerns one TCR beta chain sequence. This sample was included in a study of blood T cell repertoires in COVID-19. Study-level background: Material from acute and convalescent COVID-19 was sourced from the United States, Italy and Spain. T cells, B-cell-depleted T cells, or PBMCs provided the cDNA or gDNA that served as material.

The germline V gene has CDR1 KGHDR and CDR2 SFDVKD. The CDR3 runs 14 residues. Trimming cost V 8 bases and J 5 bases, with 16 bases left between them. Profiling relied on immunoSEQ multiplex PCR, and the TCRdb table lists in-frame clones only, not all of them. The sample yields 90,000 to 140,000 clones, roughly 79% seen once. The source is a woman in her 70s with acute or convalescent COVID-19. This chain uses TRBV24-1 with TRBJ2-3, with D possibly TRBD2 on 6 matching bases. Sequenced: peripheral blood. In nucleotides, the CDR3 is TGTGCCACCACCGGCGGGGCTGAGGGAGATACGCAGTATTTT. It encodes CATTGGAEGDTQYF.